The clone carrying this T cell receptor (beta chain) was seen a handful of times. The sample is drawn from a study of T cells after yellow fever vaccination. From the 5' RACE reads, TCRdb called clonotypes with MiXCR, one entry per CDR3 protein. The sample carries 610,000 or so distinct CDR3 sequences, 10% to 15% recorded once. The clonotype originates from a man aged 25 to 40 who received the YFV17D yellow fever vaccine. The starting material was PBMCs, obtained on the day of the yellow fever booster vaccination.

The CDR3 nucleotides are TGTGCCATCACCAGAGGCCCGAGGGGGGACTCCTACGAGCAGTACTTC. Its translation is CAITRGPRGDSYEQYF. The chain combines TRBV10-3 with TRBJ2-7; the D call may be TRBD1 or TRBD2 (6 bases each). This CDR3 comprises 16 residues. The ends were cut back, 7 bases at V and 0 bases at J, with 19 bases in the middle. In germline, CDR1 is ENHRY, CDR2 SYGVKD.